The T cell receptor beta chain under discussion was sequenced for a study of blood T cell repertoires in COVID-19. Study as a whole: Samples taken during acute and convalescent COVID-19 were collected in the United States, Italy and Spain. T cells, B-cell-depleted T cells, or PBMCs supplied cDNA or gDNA.

In the original analysis: Researchers report that nucleated cell counts were estimated from reference gene primer amplification. Clones were read by immunoSEQ multiplex PCR, and TCRdb kept only the in-frame ones, dropping some. Clone size and V and J calls were adopted from that table, with D and trimming inferred from the DNA. Among more than 95,000 clones listed, 85% to 90% were seen once. This CDR3 is 16 amino acids long. Per germline, CDR1 MNHNY and CDR2 SVGAGI (reference sequence). J gave up 2 bases and V 5 bases, and 8 bases lay outside the gene matches. The receptor's source is a human donor in a cohort sampled during active COVID-19. Sequencing was carried out using peripheral blood. The chain carries TRBV6-6 and TRBJ2-1; 8 nucleotides match TRBD1. The CDR3: CASSGLGQGAYNEQFF. As DNA, the CDR3 is TGTGCCAGCAGTGGGCTTGGACAGGGTGCCTACAATGAGCAGTTCTTC.